These T cell receptor beta chains were read from a single sample in a study of response to subunit inactivated influenza vaccine. TCRdb fed the RT-PCR reads into MiXCR, producing one record per CDR3 protein. The sample gives 200,000 to 300,000 distinct CDR3 sequences, 10% to 15% of which show up once; 7.5% to 10% is in the top ten. Sequenced material: non-naive T cells sorted from PBMCs, taken 14 to 15 days before vaccination. These receptors all stem from a man in his fifties or sixties who received an inactivated influenza vaccine. The CDR3 runs from the conserved cysteine through the conserved F or W. The D gene is left open where the match is weak. Size is stated for part of the rows, as once, few or many counts, or as a class when the clone is expanded.

cdr3_aa	cdr3_nt	clone_size	d_call	v_call	j_call
CASSSFLSIGGSSYEQYF	TGTGCCAGCAGCTCCTTCCTTTCAATAGGGGGGAGCTCCTACGAGCAGTACTTC	many	-	TRBV7-2	TRBJ2-7
CASSQGPGTDTQYF	TGTGCCAGCAGCCAAGGGCCAGGGACAGATACGCAGTATTTT	-	-	TRBV4-2	TRBJ2-3
CASSLQPARQEEETQYF	TGCGCCAGCAGCTTACAGCCCGCAAGGCAGGAGGAAGAGACCCAGTACTTC	few	-	TRBV5-1	TRBJ2-5
CATSREEGRQFF	TGTGCCACCAGCAGAGAGGAAGGGAGGCAGTTCTTC	-	-	TRBV15	TRBJ2-1
CASSQVRGSQPQHF	TGCGCCAGCAGCCAAGTCAGGGGGTCGCAGCCCCAGCATTTT	few	TRBD1	TRBV4-3	TRBJ1-5
CASSLGAGTGLTDTQYF	TGTGCCAGCAGCTTGGGGGCTGGGACGGGCCTCACAGATACGCAGTATTTT	few	-	TRBV5-5	TRBJ2-3
CASGRPENGELFF	TGTGCCTCTGGAAGGCCGGAGAACGGGGAGCTGTTTTTT	few	-	TRBV7-7	TRBJ2-2
CASSLGTDNEQFF	TGTGCCAGCTCACTAGGGACGGACAATGAGCAGTTCTTC	few	-	TRBV18	TRBJ2-1
CASSLNIAGKSQETQYF	TGCGCCAGCAGCTTGAATATAGCGGGAAAATCCCAAGAGACCCAGTACTTC	-	TRBD2	TRBV5-1	TRBJ2-5
CASSKLRTGNYEQYF	TGTGCCAGCAGTAAACTTAGGACAGGGAACTACGAGCAGTACTTC	few	TRBD1	TRBV6-1	TRBJ2-7
CASRSTGGREKLFF	TGCGCCAGCAGATCGACAGGGGGAAGGGAAAAACTGTTTTTT	few	TRBD1	TRBV5-1	TRBJ1-4
CASSLGMGYEQYF	TGTGCCAGCAGCTTAGGGATGGGTTACGAGCAGTACTTC	many	-	TRBV11-2	TRBJ2-7
CAISDGLGGANVLTF	TGTGCCATCAGTGACGGACTAGGAGGGGCCAACGTCCTGACTTTC	many	TRBD2	TRBV10-3	TRBJ2-6
CSVLGSSYNEQFF	TGCAGCGTTCTAGGTTCCTCCTACAATGAGCAGTTCTTC	many	-	TRBV29-1	TRBJ2-1
CASSSSRQSNQPQHF	TGTGCCAGCAGTTCAAGCCGGCAGAGCAATCAGCCCCAGCATTTT	-	-	TRBV6-5	TRBJ1-5
CASSPGSSGGYTDTQYF	TGTGCCAGCAGCCCTGGGTCTAGCGGGGGATACACAGATACGCAGTATTTT	-	TRBD2	TRBV4-2	TRBJ2-3
CASSPSYHRVGNQPQHF	TGTGCCAGCAGCCCCTCCTACCACAGGGTCGGCAATCAGCCCCAGCATTTT	few	-	TRBV3-1	TRBJ1-5
CASSIVVSSYNEQFF	TGTGCCAGTAGTATTGTGGTGAGCTCCTACAATGAGCAGTTCTTC	-	-	TRBV19	TRBJ2-1
CATSGAQGREAFF	TGTGCCACCAGTGGGGCCCAGGGTCGTGAAGCTTTCTTT	few	-	TRBV24-1	TRBJ1-1
CSATGLLETQYF	TGCAGTGCAACGGGACTTTTGGAGACCCAGTACTTC	few	-	TRBV20-1	TRBJ2-5
CATSAVGLSTDTQYF	TGTGCCACCAGTGCGGTGGGGCTCAGCACAGATACGCAGTATTTT	-	-	TRBV24-1	TRBJ2-3
CASSLVDEGWETQYF	TGTGCCAGCAGCTTGGTTGACGAGGGTTGGGAGACCCAGTACTTC	few	-	TRBV5-6	TRBJ2-5
CASSLDPGQGDTQYF	TGTGCCAGCAGCTTAGACCCGGGACAGGGGGATACGCAGTATTTT	-	TRBD1	TRBV11-2	TRBJ2-3
CASLTSSSGANVLTF	TGTGCCAGCCTGACGTCTAGTTCAGGGGCCAACGTCCTGACTTTC	few	-	TRBV28	TRBJ2-6
CASSSSGTGYGYTF	TGTGCCAGCAGCTCCTCCGGGACAGGATACGGCTACACCTTC	many	TRBD1	TRBV7-9	TRBJ1-2
CASSELVGTEAFF	TGTGCCAGCAGTGAATTGGTGGGGACCGAAGCTTTCTTT	few	-	TRBV25-1	TRBJ1-1
CASIRNRAQVLSYNEQFF	TGTGCCAGCATCCGGAACAGGGCTCAAGTACTCTCCTACAATGAGCAGTTCTTC	many	-	TRBV6-1	TRBJ2-1
CAWSAGQGWNEQYF	TGTGCCTGGAGTGCTGGACAGGGGTGGAACGAGCAGTACTTC	many	TRBD1	TRBV30	TRBJ2-7
CASTQAGDRSYNEQFF	TGTGCCAGCACTCAAGCGGGGGACCGCTCCTACAATGAGCAGTTCTTC	once	TRBD2	TRBV27	TRBJ2-1
CASSQGHGLGSDTQYF	TGTGCCAGCAGCCAAGGTCATGGCCTGGGGTCAGATACGCAGTATTTT	-	-	TRBV4-2	TRBJ2-3
CASSLTATGVEQFF	TGTGCCAGCAGCTTAACGGCGACAGGGGTTGAGCAGTTCTTC	few	TRBD1	TRBV7-2	TRBJ2-1
CASSLAVNEKLFF	TGTGCCAGCAGCTTGGCCGTGAATGAAAAACTGTTTTTT	many	-	TRBV5-5	TRBJ1-4
CASRPRSSPSDTGELFF	TGCGCCAGCAGACCAAGATCGTCGCCCTCTGACACCGGGGAGCTGTTTTTT	few	-	TRBV4-3	TRBJ2-2
CAWSVGQGLDTQYF	TGTGCCTGGAGTGTGGGACAGGGATTGGATACGCAGTATTTT	-	TRBD1	TRBV30	TRBJ2-3
CASTHRSTSTDTQYF	TGTGCCAGCACCCACAGGTCTACTAGCACAGATACGCAGTATTTT	-	-	TRBV6-2/TRBV6-3	TRBJ2-3
CASSGGTEAGELFF	TGTGCCAGCAGTGGGGGAACAGAAGCCGGGGAGCTGTTTTTT	many	-	TRBV2	TRBJ2-2
CASSQDRDSYEQYF	TGCGCCAGCAGCCAAGATAGGGATTCCTACGAGCAGTACTTC	many	-	TRBV4-3	TRBJ2-7
CASSPPKLGYTGELFF	TGTGCCAGCTCACCACCAAAGTTGGGATACACCGGGGAGCTGTTTTTT	few	-	TRBV18	TRBJ2-2
CASSPGTLTLYNEQFF	TGTGCCAGCAGCCCTGGGACTCTGACCCTGTACAATGAGCAGTTCTTC	many	-	TRBV11-2	TRBJ2-1